The sequence of this T cell receptor (beta chain) was determined in a study of OX40 agonist ivuxolimab in advanced cancers. Study at large: Of the participants, approximately 36% had some prior anti-PD-1, anti-PD-L1 or anti-CTLA-4 therapy, which was allowed. Study-wide results and limits: Antigen specificity remained undetermined for the expanded peripheral T cells. The study observed clonal expansion of CD4+ and CD8+ blood T cells by week 6 at 0.1 to 3.0 mg/kg.

Some clones are missing from TCRdb's copy, which holds only in-frame ones; the method was immunoSEQ multiplex PCR. The table includes roughly 100,000 clones, roughly 80% detected once. The V end lost 1 base, the J end lost 2 bases, and 16 bases lay between the germline ends. CDR3 size: 16 residues. The germline V gene has CDR1 SGHDT and CDR2 YYEEEE. In the case of this clone: Its target is not known.

This chain connects TRBV5-6 to TRBJ2-7; the D is unclear. This TCR derives from an adult with an advanced solid tumor such as melanoma, head and neck, liver or kidney cancer. The sample was CD4+ or CD8+ T cells sorted from blood, taken in a trial of the OX40 agonist ivuxolimab. CDR3 region: CASSLFAALLPYEQYF. DNA for the CDR3: TGTGCCAGCAGCTTGTTCGCAGCCTTGCTTCCCTACGAGCAGTACTTC.